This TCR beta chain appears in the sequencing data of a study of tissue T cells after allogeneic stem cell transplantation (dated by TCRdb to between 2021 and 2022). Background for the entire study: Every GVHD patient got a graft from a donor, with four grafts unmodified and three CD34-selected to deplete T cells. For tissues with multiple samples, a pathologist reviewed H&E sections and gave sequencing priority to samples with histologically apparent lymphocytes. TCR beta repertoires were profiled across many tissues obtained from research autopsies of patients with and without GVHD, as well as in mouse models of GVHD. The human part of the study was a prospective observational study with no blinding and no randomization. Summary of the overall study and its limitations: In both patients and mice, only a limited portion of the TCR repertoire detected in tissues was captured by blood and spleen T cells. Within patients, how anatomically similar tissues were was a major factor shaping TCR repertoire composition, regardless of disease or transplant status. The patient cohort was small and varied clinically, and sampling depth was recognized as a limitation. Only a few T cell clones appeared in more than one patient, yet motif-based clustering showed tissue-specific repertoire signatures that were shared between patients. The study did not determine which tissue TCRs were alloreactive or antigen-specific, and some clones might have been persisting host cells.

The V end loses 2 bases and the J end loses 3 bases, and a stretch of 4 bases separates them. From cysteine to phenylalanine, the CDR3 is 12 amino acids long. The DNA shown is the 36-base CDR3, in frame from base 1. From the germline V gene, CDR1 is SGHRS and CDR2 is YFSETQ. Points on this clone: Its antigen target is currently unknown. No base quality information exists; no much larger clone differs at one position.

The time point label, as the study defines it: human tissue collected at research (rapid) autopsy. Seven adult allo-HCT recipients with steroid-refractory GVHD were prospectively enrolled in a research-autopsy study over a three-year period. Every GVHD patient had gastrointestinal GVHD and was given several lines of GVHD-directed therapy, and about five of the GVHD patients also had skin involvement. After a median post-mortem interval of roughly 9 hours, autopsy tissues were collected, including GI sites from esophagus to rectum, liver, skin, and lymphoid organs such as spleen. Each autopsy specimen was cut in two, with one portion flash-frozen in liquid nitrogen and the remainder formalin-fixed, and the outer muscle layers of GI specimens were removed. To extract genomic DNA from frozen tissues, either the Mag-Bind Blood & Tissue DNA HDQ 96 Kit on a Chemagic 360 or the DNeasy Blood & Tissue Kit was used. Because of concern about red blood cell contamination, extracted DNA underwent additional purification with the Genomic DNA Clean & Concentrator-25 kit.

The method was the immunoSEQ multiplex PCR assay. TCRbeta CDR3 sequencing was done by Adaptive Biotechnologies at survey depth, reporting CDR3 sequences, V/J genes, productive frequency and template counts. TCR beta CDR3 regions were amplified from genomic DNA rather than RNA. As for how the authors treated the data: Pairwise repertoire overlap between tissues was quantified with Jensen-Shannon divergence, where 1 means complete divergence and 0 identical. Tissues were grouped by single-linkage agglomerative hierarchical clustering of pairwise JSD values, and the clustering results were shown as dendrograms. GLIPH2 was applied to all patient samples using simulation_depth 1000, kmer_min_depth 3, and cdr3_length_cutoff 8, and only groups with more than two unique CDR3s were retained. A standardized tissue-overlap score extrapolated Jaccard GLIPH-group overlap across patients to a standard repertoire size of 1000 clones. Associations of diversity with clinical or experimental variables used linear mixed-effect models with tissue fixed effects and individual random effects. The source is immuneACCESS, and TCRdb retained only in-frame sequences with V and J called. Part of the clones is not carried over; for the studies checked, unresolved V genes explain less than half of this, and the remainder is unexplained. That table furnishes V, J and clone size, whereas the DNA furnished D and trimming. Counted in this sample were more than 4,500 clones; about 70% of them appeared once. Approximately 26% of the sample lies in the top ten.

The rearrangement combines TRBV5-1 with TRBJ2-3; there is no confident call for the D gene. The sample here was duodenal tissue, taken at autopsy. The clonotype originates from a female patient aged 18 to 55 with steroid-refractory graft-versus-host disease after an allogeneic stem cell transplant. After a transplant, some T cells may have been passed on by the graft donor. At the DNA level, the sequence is TGCGCCAGCAGCTTTCAAACAGATACGCAGTATTTT. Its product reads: CASSFQTDTQYF.